The 29 T cell receptor beta chains presented below share a single source sample, sequenced in a study of patients and donors after allogeneic stem cell transplantation (dated by TCRdb to about 2020). The library was made by RT-PCR. The listed sequencing device is NextSeq 550. TCRdb passed the public sequencing reads through fastp at Q25 and MiXCR, retaining productive beta sequences. For every CDR3 protein sequence, its rows merge into one entry that carries the most common genes and DNA. The sample yields about 960,000 distinct CDR3 sequences; over 15% were counted once. Of the sample, approximately 5.9% falls within the top ten clones. The material sequenced was blood, either unsorted or a sorted T cell fraction (not recorded which). The receptors here all came from a human donor who was either an allogeneic HSCT recipient or a stem cell or donor lymphocyte infusion donor (not recorded which). It is not recorded whose cells these are; they may come from a transplant donor.

The gene calls are TRBV3-1 and TRBJ2-4; D unresolved. Between the trimmed V and J ends, which lost 1 base and 9 bases, there was a span of 7 bases. Germline CDR1 and CDR2: LGHDT and YNNKEL (reference sequence). The CDR3 runs to 12 residues. CDR3 sequence reads: CASSQGAGIQYF. The CDR3 coding sequence is TGTGCCAGCAGCCAAGGGGCAGGCATTCAGTACTTC.

A few counts support this clonotype. The chain uses TRBV28 and TRBJ2-7; D is ambiguous. The ends were cut back, 5 bases at V and 9 bases at J, with 14 bases in the middle. The CDR3 runs to 12 residues. The germline CDR1 and CDR2 sequences are MDHEN and SYDVKM. CDR3 region: CASSPVGVGQYF. CDR3 in DNA: TGTGCCAGCAGTCCCGTTGGGGTTGGGCAGTACTTC.

This clonotype was counted only a few times. The chain recombines TRBV2 with TRBJ1-1; D is possibly TRBD1 (6 bases). The germline CDR1 and CDR2 sequences are SNHLY and FYNNEI. The CDR3 runs to 13 residues. V was shortened by 2 bases and J by 3 bases, with 7 bases between the two germline ends. The CDR3 sequence: CASSERTDTEAFF. In DNA form, the CDR3 reads TGTGCCAGCAGTGAAAGGACAGACACTGAAGCTTTCTTT.

This rearrangement joins TRBV25-1 to TRBJ2-6, with 10 bases lining up with TRBD1. This CDR3 is built from 18 residues. Germline V gene lookup returns CDR1 MGHDK and CDR2 SYGVNS. V dropped 6 bases and J dropped 0; count of bases not matched to a gene: 8. CDR3 sequence reads: CASSGTGVKVSGANVLTF. The CDR3 DNA follows: TGTGCCAGCAGCGGGACAGGGGTTAAGGTCTCTGGGGCCAACGTCCTGACTTTC.

This clonotype was seen only a few times. The chain couples TRBV19 to TRBJ1-5, with D perhaps matching TRBD1 (5 bases). V lost 1 base and J lost 0, with 10 bases in between. The germline CDR1 and CDR2 sequences are LNHDA and SQIVND (reference sequence). The length of the CDR3 is 16 residues. The CDR3 nucleotides read TGTGCCAGTAGTATAGCCAGGACATATAGCAATCAGCCCCAGCATTTT. Protein sequence: CASSIARTYSNQPQHF.

There are a few counts of this clonotype. This chain connects TRBV9 to TRBJ2-2; 8 positions agree with TRBD2. The CDR3 is 16 amino acids. V was pared by 0 bases and J by 9 bases, with 10 bases of the junction left unmatched. The germline gives CDR1 SGDLS, CDR2 YYNGEE. The CDR3 loop reads CASSVVASGLTRELFF. For the CDR3, the DNA is TGTGCCAGCAGCGTAGTTGCTAGCGGGTTGACCCGGGAGCTGTTTTTT.

There are a few counts of this clonotype. This chain connects TRBV7-9 to TRBJ1-1, with no clear D. V shed 1 base and J shed 4 bases, with 13 bases lying between them. CDR1 SEHNR and CDR2 FQNEAQ come from the germline V gene (reference sequence). The CDR3 extends over 15 amino acids. The CDR3 DNA is TGTGCCAGCAGCTTAGATGGGCAGGTGAGCACTGAAGCTTTCTTT. This sequence encodes CASSLDGQVSTEAFF.

J is TRBJ2-5 and V is TRBV5-1; D unclear. Trimming took off 0 bases at V and 5 bases at J, with 11 bases between the two ends. Germline CDR1 and CDR2: SGHRS and YFSETQ. The CDR3 has 14 residues. The CDR3 spells CASSLGASKETQYF. Here the CDR3 DNA reads TGCGCCAGCAGCTTGGGTGCATCGAAGGAGACCCAGTACTTC.

The chain is built from TRBV15 and TRBJ2-1; tentatively, D is TRBD1 (6 bases). Germline CDR1 LNHNV, CDR2 YYDKDF (reference sequence). The CDR3 length is 15 residues. Between the trimmed V and J ends, which lost 0 bases and 4 bases, there was a span of 10 bases. Here the CDR3 reads CATSREQGLYNEQFF. In DNA form, the CDR3 reads TGTGCCACCAGCAGAGAACAGGGCCTATACAATGAGCAGTTCTTC.

V gene TRBV7-2 combines with J gene TRBJ2-7, with TRBD2 matching 7 bases. This CDR3 contains 16 residues. CDR1 is SGHTA and CDR2 is FQGNSA in the germline V gene. The junction had 13 bases not matched to a gene; V was cut back by 4 bases and J by 4 bases. The CDR3 DNA sequence: TGTGCCAGCAGCTCCCAGAAAAGCGGGAAAATGTACGAGCAGTACTTC. Amino acid sequence: CASSSQKSGKMYEQYF.

In its sample, this clonotype was seen many times. This chain connects TRBV12-3 or TRBV12-4 to TRBJ2-2; D is undetermined. The CDR3 is 14 amino acids. The V gene lost 5 bases and the J gene lost 0 bases, with 7 bases spanning the gap. CDR3 protein: CASSPWANTGELFF. CDR3 nucleotides: TGTGCCAGCAGTCCTTGGGCGAACACCGGGGAGCTGTTTTTT.

This sequence joins TRBV18 and TRBJ2-3; D is unclear. The CDR3 runs 16 residues. V lost 3 bases and J 0 bases, leaving 13 bases between the germline ends. Germline V lookup: CDR1 KGHSH, CDR2 LQKENI. The CDR3 spells CASSPSGPSSTDTQYF. The CDR3 region has the DNA TGTGCCAGCTCACCCTCTGGGCCCTCTAGCACAGATACGCAGTATTTT. The variable domain in full, with the rest retrieved from reference TRBV18 and TRBJ2-3, is NAGVMQNPRHLVRRRGQEARLRCSPMKGHSHVYWYRQLPEEGLKFMVYLQKENIIDESGMPKERFSAEFPKEGPSILRIQQVVRGDSAAYFCASSPSGPSSTDTQYFGPGTRLTVL.

The chain employs TRBV12-3 or TRBV12-4 and TRBJ1-5; D gene ambiguous. The CDR3 covers 13 residues. The V end was cut by 3 bases, the J end by 7 bases, with 10 bases between. The CDR3 nucleotides read TGTGCCAGCAGTTTCTTAGGAAGGCAGCCCCAGCATTTT. Translation gives CASSFLGRQPQHF.

V is TRBV6-2 or TRBV6-3 and J is TRBJ2-3; D not resolved. Germline loops: CDR1 MNHEY, CDR2 SVGEGT. This CDR3 spans 13 amino acids. Trimming stripped 5 bases from V and 5 bases from J, with 11 bases between. The CDR3 is CASSTPREDTQYF. The CDR3 DNA reads as TGTGCCAGCAGTACTCCCAGAGAAGATACGCAGTATTTT.

This clonotype showed up just a few times. This sequence joins TRBV6-2 or TRBV6-3 and TRBJ1-5; no clear D gene. The CDR3 is made up of 14 amino acids. Germline V lookup: CDR1 MNHEY, CDR2 SVGEGT. The V and J ends lost 5 bases and 2 bases respectively, with 10 bases between them. The CDR3 is CASSHRMGNQPQHF. DNA for the CDR3: TGTGCCAGCAGTCACCGGATGGGCAATCAGCCCCAGCATTTT.

This clonotype was observed a few times. V is TRBV6-1 and J is TRBJ2-7; the D gene is possibly TRBD1 (5 bases). This CDR3 spans 14 amino acids. V was pared by 5 bases and J by 0 bases, with 11 bases between. Germline V gene data show CDR1 as MNHNS and CDR2 as SASEGT. For the CDR3, the DNA is TGTGCCAGCAGTAAGGAGACAGTCTCCTACGAGCAGTACTTC. Its translation: CASSKETVSYEQYF.

V is TRBV5-6 and J is TRBJ1-2, with a possible D match to TRBD1 (6 bases). V lost 8 bases to trimming and J lost 5 bases, with 16 bases between them. Per the germline V gene, CDR1 is SGHDT and CDR2 is YYEEEE. The CDR3 is 13 residues long. The CDR3 DNA reads TGTGCCAGTGGACAGCTGAGGGGGTATGGCTACACCTTC. Encoded protein: CASGQLRGYGYTF.

The V gene is TRBV2, the J gene TRBJ1-2; unclear D gene. Per the germline V gene, CDR1 is SNHLY and CDR2 is FYNNEI. Trimming left V 3 bases short and J 2 bases short, with 10 bases between. The CDR3 sequence is 14 residues long. CDR3: CASSEARGNYGYTF. The CDR3 DNA sequence: TGTGCCAGCAGTGAGGCCCGGGGAAACTATGGCTACACCTTC.

The CDR3 here is CASSAQGALNIQYF. The CDR3 coding sequence is TGTGCCAGCAGCGCACAGGGGGCGCTGAACATTCAGTACTTC. This chain joins TRBV5-5 and TRBJ2-4, with 9 bases matching TRBD1. Trimming at V came to 4 bases and at J to 7 bases, leaving 6 bases not matched to a gene. The CDR3 runs 14 residues. Germline V lookup: CDR1 SGHKS, CDR2 YYEKEE (reference sequence).

This clonotype has just a few counts. The chain is built from TRBV10-3 and TRBJ2-2; D possibly uses TRBD1 or TRBD2 (5 bases each). Trimming stripped 7 bases from V and 8 bases from J, with 17 bases between. Germline V CDR1 and CDR2: ENHRY, SYGVKD. The CDR3 consists of 14 residues. The CDR3: CAITRLGEGGELFF. CDR3 nucleotide sequence: TGTGCCATCACAAGGTTGGGGGAAGGAGGGGAGCTGTTTTTT.

The V and J genes are TRBV7-2 and TRBJ2-1; maybe TRBD2 (5 bases). Trimming took 4 bases from V and 6 from J, leaving 13 bases between them. Germline-derived CDR1 and CDR2 are SGHTA and FQGNSA. The length of the CDR3 is 14 residues. The CDR3 DNA reads as TGTGCCAGCAGCTCATACGGGATCTTCAATGAGCAGTTCTTC. It encodes CASSSYGIFNEQFF.

This clonotype was seen only a few times. This chain joins TRBV5-1 and TRBJ1-1, with 8 bases aligning to TRBD1. V shed 4 bases and J 7 bases; nucleotides not matched to a gene: 6. CDR3 length equals 13 residues. The V gene's germline CDR1 is SGHRS and CDR2 YFSETQ. The CDR3 loop reads CASSPTGAFEAFF. As DNA, the CDR3 is TGCGCCAGCAGCCCGACAGGGGCATTTGAAGCTTTCTTT.

Here the CDR3 reads CASSFSGGTGELFF. The CDR3, as DNA: TGTGCCAGCAGCTTCTCCGGCGGGACCGGGGAGCTGTTTTTT. V usage is TRBV7-2 and J usage is TRBJ2-2, with a tentative D call TRBD2 (5 bases). The V gene lost 3 bases and the J gene lost 5 bases, with 10 bases spanning the gap. CDR3 length: 14 residues. Germline CDR1 and CDR2: SGHTA and FQGNSA.

A few counts support this clonotype. The chain uses TRBV7-9 and TRBJ1-5, with TRBD1 as a possible D gene (5 bases). Trimming removed 5 bases from V and 0 bases from J, with 14 bases in between. This CDR3 is built from 16 residues. The germline V gene has CDR1 SEHNR and CDR2 FQNEAQ (reference sequence). CDR3 in amino acids: CASSLQGRDSNQPQHF. CDR3 nucleotide sequence: TGTGCCAGCAGCCTCCAGGGTAGGGATAGCAATCAGCCCCAGCATTTT.

This clonotype was detected a few times. CDR3 nucleotide sequence: TGTGCCAGCAGTTTAGTTTGGGCACGGGCAGATACGCAGTATTTT. Protein: CASSLVWARADTQYF. The chain recombines TRBV27 with TRBJ2-3; no firm D call. Trimming cost V 2 bases and J 4 bases, with 13 bases left between them. Germline CDR1 reads MNHEY; CDR2 reads SMNVEV (reference sequence). The CDR3 runs 15 residues.

J is TRBJ2-3 and V is TRBV3-1; TRBD2 might be the D (6 bases). CDR3 length equals 13 residues. V was pared by 6 bases and J by 5 bases, with 12 bases between. Germline V lookup: CDR1 LGHDT, CDR2 YNNKEL (reference sequence). The CDR3 protein is CASRGRPGDTQYF. The CDR3 region has the DNA TGTGCCAGCAGGGGGAGGCCAGGAGATACGCAGTATTTT.

The rearrangement joins TRBV7-6 to TRBJ2-2, with D possibly matching TRBD2 (5 bases). Trimming took off 5 bases at V and 5 bases at J, with 9 bases between the two ends. Germline values: CDR1 SGHVS, CDR2 FNYEAQ. The CDR3 length is 13 residues. The CDR3 sequence: CASSRTFTGELFF. The CDR3, as DNA: TGTGCCAGCAGCCGGACTTTTACCGGGGAGCTGTTTTTT. The variable domain in full, with the rest retrieved from reference TRBV7-6 and TRBJ2-2, is GAGVSQSPRYKVTKRGQDVALRCDPISGHVSLYWYRQALGQGPEFLTYFNYEAQQDKSGLPNDRFSAERPEGSISTLTIQRTEQRDSAMYRCASSRTFTGELFFGEGSRLTVL.

This clonotype was counted at least ten times. The chain combines TRBV21-1 with TRBJ2-1; no check of the table's D call, TRBD2, against the DNA was made. TRBV21-1 is given as a pseudogene. This CDR3 is built from 16 residues. CDR3 nucleotides: TGTGCCAGCAGCGAAGGGACTAGCGGGGGGTACAATGAGCAGTTCTTC. Its protein product is CASSEGTSGGYNEQFF.

The gene calls are TRBV15 and TRBJ2-5; D is tentatively TRBD1 or TRBD2 (6 bases each). CDR1 and CDR2 from the germline V gene are LNHNV and YYDKDF (reference sequence). V lost 7 bases and J 1 base, leaving 16 bases between the germline ends. This CDR3 spans 15 amino acids. The chain's CDR3 is CATIQGGRGQETQYF. CDR3 in DNA: TGTGCCACCATTCAGGGAGGCAGGGGCCAAGAGACCCAGTACTTC. The full variable domain, in which reference TRBV15 and TRBJ2-5 provide the parts outside the CDR3, is DAMVIQNPRYQVTQFGKPVTLSCSQTLNHNVMYWYQQKSSQAPKLLFHYYDKDFNNEADTPDNFQSRRPNTSFCFLDIRSPGLGDTAMYLCATIQGGRGQETQYFGPGTRLLVL.